A single sample gave rise to the 30 T cell receptor beta chains below, sequenced in a study of PD-1 blockade in classical Hodgkin lymphoma. Produced via immunoSEQ multiplex PCR; TCRdb's table is partial and in-frame only. The sample consists of roughly 32,000 clones, approximately 85% of them appearing once. Each patient relapsed following autologous stem cell transplantation, and prior brentuximab vedotin exposure differed. This specimen consisted of peripheral blood mononuclear cells (PBMCs), obtained at baseline. The receptor set was obtained from a human donor with classical Hodgkin lymphoma.

As DNA, the CDR3 is TGTGCCAGTAGCCTCGGGGGAGTCTACAATGAGCAGTTCTTC. It is translated as CASSLGGVYNEQFF. The chain couples TRBV28 to TRBJ2-1; D is possibly TRBD2 (6 bases). The CDR3 is 14 residues long. Germline CDR1 MDHEN, CDR2 SYDVKM. V was clipped by 9 bases and J by 3 bases, with 15 bases between them. Full variable domain (missing parts from reference TRBV28 and TRBJ2-1): DVKVTQSSRYLVKRTGEKVFLECVQDMDHENMFWYRQDPGLGLRLIYFSYDVKMKEKGDIPEGYSVSREKKERFSLILESASTNQTSMYLCASSLGGVYNEQFFGPGTRLTVL.

This chain joins TRBV19 and TRBJ1-1, with TRBD1 matching over 7 bases. V trimming: 6 bases; J trimming: 0 bases; junction bases outside the gene matches: 10. The CDR3 covers 16 residues. Germline CDR1 reads LNHDA; CDR2 reads SQIVND (reference sequence). DNA for the CDR3: TGTGCCAGTAGCGACCCTAGGACAGGAATGAACACTGAAGCTTTCTTT. This sequence encodes CASSDPRTGMNTEAFF. The full variable domain, its missing parts supplied by reference TRBV19 and TRBJ1-1, is DGGITQSPKYLFRKEGQNVTLSCEQNLNHDAMYWYRQDPGQGLRLIYYSQIVNDFQKGDIAEGYSVSREKKESFPLTVTSAQKNPTAFYLCASSDPRTGMNTEAFFGQGTRLTVV.

The chain has TRBV7-6 and TRBJ2-4; 11 bases are a match to TRBD2. Germline trimming cut 2 bases from V and 2 bases from J; bases unmatched to any gene: 20. The CDR3 length is 22 residues. Germline V lookup: CDR1 SGHVS, CDR2 FNYEAQ. The CDR3 DNA reads TGTGCCAGCAGCTTATACCCTCCGCTTAGGCTAGCGGGGGGTCCATCCAAAAACATTCAGTACTTC. This translates into CASSLYPPLRLAGGPSKNIQYF.

The chain joins TRBV18 to TRBJ2-1; D is ambiguous. The germline V gene encodes CDR1 KGHSH and CDR2 LQKENI. Trimming took 3 bases from V and 0 from J, leaving 6 bases between them. This CDR3 spans 14 amino acids. The CDR3 loop is CASSPTSSYNEQFF. The CDR3 DNA is TGTGCCAGCTCACCGACATCCTCCTACAATGAGCAGTTCTTC.

The rearrangement joins TRBV5-4 to TRBJ2-5; TRBD2 aligns across 8 bases. The CDR3 extends over 18 amino acids. V was pared by 2 bases and J by 5 bases, with 17 bases of the junction left unmatched. CDR1 and CDR2 (germline): SGHNT, YYREEE (reference sequence). CDR3 in DNA: TGTGCCAGCAGCTTTCGGGGGGCCGCCGGGAGGGATATGGAGACCCAGTACTTC. Translation: CASSFRGAAGRDMETQYF. Together with reference TRBV5-4 and TRBJ2-5, the CDR3 gives the full variable domain: ETGVTQSPTHLIKTRGQQVTLRCSSQSGHNTVSWYQQALGQGPQFIFQYYREEENGRGNFPPRFSGLQFPNYSSELNVNALELDDSALYLCASSFRGAAGRDMETQYFGPGTRLLVL.

This chain joins TRBV18 and TRBJ2-1, with D possibly being TRBD2 (6 bases). V dropped 0 bases and J dropped 6 bases, with 12 bases sitting between them. The CDR3 runs 15 residues. Germline assignment: CDR1 KGHSH and CDR2 LQKENI. The CDR3 sequence is CASSPPQGGVNEQFF. The CDR3 region has the DNA TGTGCCAGCTCACCACCCCAGGGCGGGGTCAATGAGCAGTTCTTC.

The rearrangement links TRBV19 to TRBJ2-1; the D gene is possibly TRBD1 (6 bases). V lost 3 bases to trimming and J lost 7 bases, with 25 bases between them. The CDR3 consists of 18 residues. CDR1 and CDR2 from the germline V gene are LNHDA and SQIVND (reference sequence). The DNA for the CDR3 is TGTGCCAGTAGTATCATTGGAGATGGGGGCGACCTGGGAAATGAGCAGTTCTTC. Protein sequence: CASSIIGDGGDLGNEQFF. Combining the CDR3 with reference TRBV19 and TRBJ2-1 gives the whole variable domain DGGITQSPKYLFRKEGQNVTLSCEQNLNHDAMYWYRQDPGQGLRLIYYSQIVNDFQKGDIAEGYSVSREKKESFPLTVTSAQKNPTAFYLCASSIIGDGGDLGNEQFFGPGTRLTVL.

J is TRBJ2-3 and V is TRBV7-3, with D possibly TRBD2 on 5 matching bases. Trimming cost V 5 bases and J 6 bases, with 12 bases left between them. The length of the CDR3 is 13 residues. CDR1 and CDR2 (germline): SGHTA, FQGTGA. The CDR3 DNA reads as TGTGCCAGCAGCCCCCGTGGCGGGGATACGCAGTATTTT. Protein sequence: CASSPRGGDTQYF.

The chain links TRBV7-2 to TRBJ2-6, with TRBD1 as a possible D gene (5 bases). The CDR3 is 16 amino acids. With 2 bases removed from V and 2 bases from J, the gap between germline ends came to 10 bases. Germline V gene lookup returns CDR1 SGHTA and CDR2 FQGNSA. CDR3: CASSLRQGAGANVLTF. CDR3 nucleotides: TGTGCCAGCAGCTTAAGGCAGGGTGCTGGGGCCAACGTCCTGACTTTC.

V usage is TRBV6-6 and J usage is TRBJ1-4; no clear D. The germline V gene has CDR1 MNHNY and CDR2 SVGAGI (reference sequence). V lost 0 bases to trimming and J lost 6 bases, with 2 bases between them. This CDR3 contains 12 residues. For the CDR3, the DNA is TGTGCCAGCAGTTACTCGGATGAAAAACTGTTTTTT. The encoded protein is CASSYSDEKLFF.

V usage is TRBV12-5 and J usage is TRBJ2-2, with D maybe TRBD1 (6 bases). The CDR3 has 18 residues. CDR1 LGHNT and CDR2 FRNRAP come from the germline V gene. Trimming took off 2 bases at V and 4 bases at J, with 20 bases between the two ends. The CDR3 is CASGLPFWGQDFTGELFF. The CDR3 DNA sequence: TGTGCTAGTGGTTTGCCCTTTTGGGGACAAGACTTCACCGGGGAGCTGTTTTTT. Complete variable domain (other parts from reference TRBV12-5 and TRBJ2-2): DARVTQTPRHKVTEMGQEVTMRCQPILGHNTVFWYRQTMMQGLELLAYFRNRAPLDDSGMPKDRFSAEMPDATLATLKIQPSEPRDSAVYFCASGLPFWGQDFTGELFFGEGSRLTVL.

This clone was recorded only once. The chain has TRBV6-5 and TRBJ1-5; 11 bases agree with TRBD1. Germline CDR1 MNHEY, CDR2 SVGAGI. The V segment lost 5 bases and the J segment 4 bases; nucleotides outside the gene matches: 4. The CDR3 sequence is 15 residues long. CDR3 in DNA: TGTGCCAGCAGTACCGGGACAGGGGGTAATCAGCCCCAGCATTTT. Protein product: CASSTGTGGNQPQHF.

J is TRBJ1-4 and V is TRBV7-3; 10 positions match TRBD1. This CDR3 is built from 15 residues. Losses at the gene ends were 5 bases for V and 7 bases for J; bases not matched to a gene: 7. Germline lookup yields CDR1 SGHTA and CDR2 FQGTGA. For the CDR3, the DNA is TGTGCCAGCAGCGCAACGGGACAGGGGAGTGAAAAACTGTTTTTT. This gives the protein CASSATGQGSEKLFF.

The chain couples TRBV5-6 to TRBJ2-1; possible D gene TRBD2, 6 bases. Germline V gives CDR1 SGHDT, CDR2 YYEEEE. CDR3 length equals 15 residues. Trimming shortened V by 1 base and J by 8 bases, and 16 bases separated the two germline ends. The CDR3 sequence is CASSLWRGPSDEQFF. In DNA, the CDR3 is TGTGCCAGCAGCTTGTGGCGGGGCCCCTCGGATGAGCAGTTCTTC.

The chain employs TRBV12-5 and TRBJ1-3, with a weak D call TRBD1 (6 bases). Trimming shortened V by 3 bases and J by 1 base, and 10 bases separated the two germline ends. The CDR3 is made up of 15 amino acids. Germline CDR1 reads LGHNT; CDR2 reads FRNRAP. Here the CDR3 DNA reads TGTGCTAGTGGTTTACCCCAGGGGTCTGGAAACACCATATATTTT. Translated, it gives CASGLPQGSGNTIYF.

The chain has TRBV28 and TRBJ1-5; TRBD1 matches at 8 bases. J was trimmed by 5 bases and V by 6 bases; bases with no gene match: 6. The CDR3 consists of 14 residues. CDR1 is MDHEN and CDR2 is SYDVKM in the germline V gene. CDR3 in amino acids: CASRGGQGDQPQHF. The CDR3 nucleotides read TGTGCCAGCAGGGGAGGACAGGGTGATCAGCCCCAGCATTTT.

The chain is built from TRBV9 and TRBJ1-5; D uncertain. Trimming took 0 bases from V and 0 from J, leaving 16 bases between them. CDR1 SGDLS and CDR2 YYNGEE come from the germline V gene. This CDR3 spans 18 amino acids. The CDR3 is CASSVASPHRNSNQPQHF. CDR3 coding DNA: TGTGCCAGCAGCGTAGCTTCCCCGCATAGGAATAGCAATCAGCCCCAGCATTTT.

The J gene is TRBJ2-2, the V gene TRBV5-1; no clear D gene. The CDR3 length is 13 residues. V was clipped by 0 bases and J by 4 bases, with 4 bases between them. Germline CDR1 reads SGHRS; CDR2 reads YFSETQ. CDR3 nucleotides: TGCGCCAGCAGCTTGGCTGCCACCGGGGAGCTGTTTTTT. It translates to CASSLAATGELFF.

V and J are TRBV28 and TRBJ1-2; D is unresolved. The CDR3 totals 11 residues. Germline CDR1 and CDR2: MDHEN and SYDVKM. Trimming took off 3 bases at V and 5 bases at J, with 4 bases between the two ends. The CDR3 sequence is CASSFGYGYTF. CDR3 in DNA: TGTGCCAGCAGTTTTGGATATGGCTACACCTTC.

Concerning this clone: One end of the junction varies from germline; a read error may be responsible. The V gene is TRBV7-7, the J gene TRBJ2-5; TRBD1 or TRBD2 may be the D gene (7 bases each). The CDR3 has 15 amino acids. Germline lookup yields CDR1 SSHAT and CDR2 FNYEAQ (reference sequence). The CDR3 is CASSLGGTDQETQYF. Written as DNA, the CDR3 is TGTGCTAGCAGCCTGGGGGGGACAGACCAAGAGACCCAGTACTTC.

The rearrangement uses TRBV7-9 and TRBJ1-2, with 9 bases fitting TRBD1. Per germline, CDR1 SEHNR and CDR2 FQNEAQ (reference sequence). J lost 4 bases, V lost 7 bases, and 4 bases had no gene match. The CDR3 has 13 residues. CDR3 sequence (DNA): TGTGCCAGCACCCTACAGGGGGCCTATGGCTACACCTTC. This gives the protein CASTLQGAYGYTF.

The V and J genes are TRBV7-3 and TRBJ1-2; TRBD1 aligns across 9 bases. The germline CDR1 and CDR2 sequences are SGHTA and FQGTGA. The J segment lost 8 bases and the V segment lost 5 bases, leaving 12 bases of the junction unmatched. This CDR3 contains 15 residues. The DNA of the CDR3 is TGTGCCAGCAGCGCCAATACAGGGGGCGTTGAGGGCTACACCTTC. Translated: CASSANTGGVEGYTF.

This clone showed up just once. This sequence joins TRBV15 and TRBJ1-1; D perhaps matches TRBD1 (6 bases). Trimming cost V 5 bases and J 6 bases, with 19 bases left between them. The CDR3 contains 15 residues. The V gene's germline CDR1 is LNHNV and CDR2 YYDKDF (reference sequence). The chain's CDR3 is CATSVPRQVPAEAFF. The CDR3 DNA follows: TGTGCCACCAGCGTCCCACGACAGGTTCCGGCTGAAGCTTTCTTT.

The CDR3 here is CASSLGGQNEQFF. The CDR3 DNA reads TGTGCCAGCAGCCTCGGGGGTCAGAATGAGCAGTTCTTC. The chain joins TRBV9 to TRBJ2-1; D might be TRBD2 (6 bases). CDR1 is SGDLS and CDR2 is YYNGEE in the germline V gene. V was clipped by 4 bases and J by 7 bases, with 12 bases between them. The CDR3 covers 13 residues.

This clone was counted a single time. The chain couples TRBV7-7 to TRBJ2-3; D gene ambiguous. Between the trimmed V and J ends, which lost 5 bases and 6 bases, there was a span of 12 bases. The germline V gene encodes CDR1 SSHAT and CDR2 FNYEAQ (reference sequence). This CDR3 contains 13 residues. CDR3 in DNA: TGTGCCAGCAGCATTTCGTACTGGGATACGCAGTATTTT. Protein: CASSISYWDTQYF.

The CDR3 DNA is TGTGCCAGCACCCCCCGACAGGGGTCCTTTGGCTACACCTTC. This codes for CASTPRQGSFGYTF. V usage is TRBV7-9 and J usage is TRBJ1-2; 8 positions match TRBD1. The CDR3 covers 14 residues. J lost 7 bases, V lost 7 bases, and 11 bases had no gene match. Germline V gene lookup returns CDR1 SEHNR and CDR2 FQNEAQ (reference sequence).

The V and J genes are TRBV5-1 and TRBJ2-3; 8 bases align to TRBD2. With 4 bases clipped from V and 2 bases from J, the junction kept 9 bases outside the gene matches. CDR3 length: 16 residues. Germline V CDR1 and CDR2: SGHRS, YFSETQ. The CDR3 protein is CASSAGLEVVTDTQYF. CDR3 nucleotides: TGCGCCAGCAGCGCGGGACTAGAAGTAGTCACAGATACGCAGTATTTT.

This sequence joins TRBV5-4 and TRBJ2-3, with TRBD1 as a possible D gene (6 bases). Germline V gene sequence: CDR1 SGHNT, CDR2 YYREEE (reference sequence). The CDR3 length is 15 residues. V shed 0 bases and J shed 3 bases, with 11 bases lying between them. The CDR3 loop reads CASSLAVRGTDTQYF. Written as DNA, the CDR3 is TGTGCCAGCAGCTTGGCCGTAAGGGGGACAGATACGCAGTATTTT.

The gene calls are TRBV4-3 and TRBJ2-5, with D tentatively TRBD1 (6 bases). Germline V gene data show CDR1 as LGHNA and CDR2 as YSLEER. Trimming took 5 bases from V and 1 from J, leaving 14 bases between them. The length of the CDR3 is 15 residues. CDR3 nucleotide sequence: TGCGCCAGCAGCTTAGGGAAGGGGGTCCAAGAGACCCAGTACTTC. It yields the protein CASSLGKGVQETQYF.

The DNA of the CDR3 is TGTGCCAGCAGCCGAGTAGCGGGGGACACAGATACGCAGTATTTT. The encoded protein is CASSRVAGDTDTQYF. The chain carries TRBV4-2 and TRBJ2-3; 9 bases agree with TRBD2. In germline, CDR1 is LGHNA, CDR2 YNFKEQ. The CDR3 spans 15 residues. V trimming: 4 bases; J trimming: 2 bases; junction bases outside the gene matches: 4.